A selection of T cell receptor beta chains follows, all from one sample in a study of blood T cell repertoires in COVID-19. Sequenced by immunoSEQ multiplex PCR; TCRdb stores in-frame clones only, minus some. The data contain some 90,000 clones, 80% to 95% of them singletons. Sequenced: peripheral blood. The receptor set was obtained from a woman aged 45-65 years in a cohort sampled during active COVID-19. The CDR3 runs from the conserved cysteine through the conserved F or W. The D gene is left open where the match is weak. The size of a clone is reported for some rows only, either as once, few or many, or as a class for expanded clones.

clone size: NA; D gene: NA; J gene: TRBJ1-1; V gene: TRBV2; CDR3 DNA: TGTGCCAGCAGTGTGTCAGGGCTCACTGAAGCTTTCTTT; CDR3 protein: CASSVSGLTEAFF
clone size: NA; D gene: TRBD1; J gene: TRBJ1-5; V gene: TRBV19; CDR3 DNA: TGTGCCACTGAGCGACAGGGTGGGCAGCCCCAGCATTTT; CDR3 protein: CATERQGGQPQHF
clone size: NA; D gene: TRBD2; J gene: TRBJ2-2; V gene: TRBV5-4; CDR3 DNA: TGTGCCAGCAGCTTGGGAGCGGGAGGTTACACCGGGGAGCTGTTTTTT; CDR3 protein: CASSLGAGGYTGELFF
clone size: NA; D gene: TRBD1; J gene: TRBJ2-2; V gene: TRBV7-3; CDR3 DNA: TGTGCCAGCAGCGGGGGACAGTACACCGGGGAGCTGTTTTTT; CDR3 protein: CASSGGQYTGELFF
clone size: NA; D gene: NA; J gene: TRBJ1-1; V gene: TRBV3-1/TRBV3-2; CDR3 DNA: TGTGCCAGCAGCACCCGACAGACTGAAGCTTTCTTT; CDR3 protein: CASSTRQTEAFF
clone size: NA; D gene: TRBD1; J gene: TRBJ2-7; V gene: TRBV19; CDR3 DNA: TGTGCCAGTAAAACAGGACAGGGGGCCTACGAGCAGTACTTC; CDR3 protein: CASKTGQGAYEQYF
clone size: NA; D gene: NA; J gene: TRBJ2-1; V gene: TRBV3-1/TRBV3-2; CDR3 DNA: TGTGCCAGCAGTGCAGGGGAAGGGCAGTTCTTC; CDR3 protein: CASSAGEGQFF
clone size: NA; D gene: NA; J gene: TRBJ1-2; V gene: TRBV27; CDR3 DNA: TGTGCCAGCAGGTTACAGGGTTCGGGCCTCAGTTACACCTTC; CDR3 protein: CASRLQGSGLSYTF
clone size: NA; D gene: NA; J gene: TRBJ2-7; V gene: TRBV2; CDR3 DNA: TGTGCCAGCAGTGAGGCCCTAGACCTAGGCGAGCAGTACTTC; CDR3 protein: CASSEALDLGEQYF
clone size: once; D gene: NA; J gene: TRBJ2-6; V gene: TRBV7-6; CDR3 DNA: TGTGCCAGCAGCCTACAAGGGGCCGGGGCCAACGTCCTGACTTTC; CDR3 protein: CASSLQGAGANVLTF
clone size: NA; D gene: NA; J gene: TRBJ1-2; V gene: TRBV7-9; CDR3 DNA: TGTGCCCTCCGTTGGGAGGGAGCTAACTATGGCTACACCTTC; CDR3 protein: CALRWEGANYGYTF
clone size: NA; D gene: TRBD1; J gene: TRBJ1-2; V gene: TRBV10-3; CDR3 DNA: TGTGCCATCAGGAAGACAGGGGGCCATGGCTACACCTTC; CDR3 protein: CAIRKTGGHGYTF
clone size: NA; D gene: NA; J gene: TRBJ1-4; V gene: TRBV28; CDR3 DNA: TGTGCCAGCAGTCCCCTCTATTCCTTGATATTCACTAATGAAAAACTGTTTTTT; CDR3 protein: CASSPLYSLIFTNEKLFF
clone size: NA; D gene: NA; J gene: TRBJ2-1; V gene: TRBV7-6; CDR3 DNA: TGTGCCAGCAGCTTAGCGGCGGGGGCGTTCAATGAGCAGTTCTTC; CDR3 protein: CASSLAAGAFNEQFF
clone size: NA; D gene: TRBD1; J gene: TRBJ1-2; V gene: TRBV3-1/TRBV3-2; CDR3 DNA: TGTGCCAGCAGCCAGGGAGGACAGGTGATAAACTATGGCTACACCTTC; CDR3 protein: CASSQGGQVINYGYTF
clone size: NA; D gene: NA; J gene: TRBJ2-7; V gene: TRBV2; CDR3 DNA: TGTGCCAGCAGCTACGGACTGGGGTTGGGCTACGAGCAGTACTTC; CDR3 protein: CASSYGLGLGYEQYF
clone size: NA; D gene: TRBD2; J gene: TRBJ2-1; V gene: TRBV11-2; CDR3 DNA: TGTGCCAGCAGCTTCGCTAGCGGGAGATTTTACAATGAGCAGTTCTTC; CDR3 protein: CASSFASGRFYNEQFF
clone size: NA; D gene: NA; J gene: TRBJ1-5; V gene: TRBV6-5; CDR3 DNA: TGTGCCAGCAGTTACCTGCGTGATCAGCCCCAGCATTTT; CDR3 protein: CASSYLRDQPQHF
clone size: NA; D gene: TRBD2; J gene: TRBJ2-7; V gene: TRBV3-1/TRBV3-2; CDR3 DNA: TGTGCCAGCAGCCCCCGGCCGACTAGCGGGTACGAGCAGTACTTC; CDR3 protein: CASSPRPTSGYEQYF
clone size: NA; D gene: NA; J gene: TRBJ2-6; V gene: TRBV6-1; CDR3 DNA: TGTGCCAGCAGTGAATATGCTCTGAGCTCTGGGGCCAACGTCCTGACTTTC; CDR3 protein: CASSEYALSSGANVLTF
clone size: NA; D gene: NA; J gene: TRBJ2-5; V gene: TRBV11-2; CDR3 DNA: TGTGCCAGCAGCTTCGGGGTGGGAGAGACCCAGTACTTC; CDR3 protein: CASSFGVGETQYF
clone size: NA; D gene: TRBD2; J gene: TRBJ2-3; V gene: TRBV29-1; CDR3 DNA: TGCAGCGTTGACCGGGGGGTTGTAGATACGCAGTATTTT; CDR3 protein: CSVDRGVVDTQYF
clone size: NA; D gene: TRBD1; J gene: TRBJ1-3; V gene: TRBV19; CDR3 DNA: TGTGCCAGTAGAGAACAGGGGGCTGGAAACACCATATATTTT; CDR3 protein: CASREQGAGNTIYF
clone size: NA; D gene: TRBD2; J gene: TRBJ2-7; V gene: TRBV29-1; CDR3 DNA: TGCAGCGTCGGCGGGACTACCTACGAGCAGTACTTC; CDR3 protein: CSVGGTTYEQYF
clone size: NA; D gene: TRBD1; J gene: TRBJ1-5; V gene: TRBV28; CDR3 DNA: TGTGCCAGCAGAGAGGGACAGATCAATCAGCCCCAGCATTTT; CDR3 protein: CASREGQINQPQHF
clone size: NA; D gene: TRBD1; J gene: TRBJ1-5; V gene: TRBV28; CDR3 DNA: TGTGCCAGCAGTTTAGCGTTTGTCGGGACAGGGGTGTATCAGCCCCAGCATTTT; CDR3 protein: CASSLAFVGTGVYQPQHF
clone size: NA; D gene: TRBD1; J gene: TRBJ2-3; V gene: TRBV5-1; CDR3 DNA: TGCGCCAGCAGCTTGGCCGGGACAGGGTATGGTAGCACAGATACGCAGTATTTT; CDR3 protein: CASSLAGTGYGSTDTQYF
clone size: NA; D gene: NA; J gene: TRBJ1-1; V gene: TRBV3-1/TRBV3-2; CDR3 DNA: TGTGCCAGCAGCCACGGGAAGAGGACTGAAGCTTTCTTT; CDR3 protein: CASSHGKRTEAFF
clone size: NA; D gene: TRBD1; J gene: TRBJ1-2; V gene: TRBV2; CDR3 DNA: TGTGCCACTGGACAGGGTAACTATGGCTACACCTTC; CDR3 protein: CATGQGNYGYTF
clone size: NA; D gene: TRBD2; J gene: TRBJ2-3; V gene: TRBV27; CDR3 DNA: TGTGCCAGCAGGCTAGCGGGGGACACAGATACGCAGTATTTT; CDR3 protein: CASRLAGDTDTQYF